This TCR beta chain is drawn from a study of T cell repertoires in cytomegalovirus infection. Study at large: CMV infection plus the matching HLA type was flagged by public TCR beta signatures. The study, taken as a whole, reports: The ex vivo response showed dominance by HLA-C-restricted CMV-specific TCR beta clonotypes.

TCRdb fed the reads into MiXCR, producing one record per CDR3 protein. The repertoire holds roughly 500,000 distinct CDR3 sequences, with approximately 46% as singletons. The ends were cut back, 8 bases at V and 14 bases at J, with 22 bases in the middle. From germline, CDR1 is SNHLY and CDR2 FYNNEI. The CDR3 contains 13 residues. A word on this clonotype: Its antigen is not known.

The sequencing used cultured PBMCs, collected from culture after CMV antigen stimulation. V usage is TRBV2 and J usage is TRBJ2-1; D possibly corresponds to TRBD2 (8 bases). This clonotype originated in a human donor in good health (CMV status not recorded). Some clones in this sample may be carry-over from other donors' samples. CDR3 region: CASDRTTGTSEFF. CDR3 coding DNA: TGTGCCAGCGACAGGACGACAGGGACTAGTGAGTTCTTC. Variable domain in full (rest from reference TRBV2 and TRBJ2-1): EPEVTQTPSHQVTQMGQEVILRCVPISNHLYFYWYRQILGQKVEFLVSFYNNEISEKSEIFDDQFSVERPDGSNFTLKIRSTKLEDSAMYFCASDRTTGTSEFFGPGTRLTVL.